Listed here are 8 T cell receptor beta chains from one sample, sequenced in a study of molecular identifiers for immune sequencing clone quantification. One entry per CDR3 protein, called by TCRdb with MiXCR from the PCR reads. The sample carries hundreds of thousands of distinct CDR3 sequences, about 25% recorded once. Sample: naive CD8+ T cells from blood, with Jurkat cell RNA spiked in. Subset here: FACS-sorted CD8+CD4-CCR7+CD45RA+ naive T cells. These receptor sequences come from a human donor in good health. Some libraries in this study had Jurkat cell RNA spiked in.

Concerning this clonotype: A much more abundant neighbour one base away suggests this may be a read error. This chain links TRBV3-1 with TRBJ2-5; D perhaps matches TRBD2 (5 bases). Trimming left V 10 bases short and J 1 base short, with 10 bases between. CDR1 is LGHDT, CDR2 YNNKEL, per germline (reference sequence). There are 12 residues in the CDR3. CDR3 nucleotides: TGTGCCACCGGGGAAATCCAAGAGACCCAGTACTTC. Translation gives CATGEIQETQYF.

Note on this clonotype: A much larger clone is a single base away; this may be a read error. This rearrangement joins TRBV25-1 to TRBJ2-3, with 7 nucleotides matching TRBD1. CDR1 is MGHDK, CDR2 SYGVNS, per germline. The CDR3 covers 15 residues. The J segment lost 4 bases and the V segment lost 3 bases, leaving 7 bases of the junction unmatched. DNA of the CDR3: TGTGCCAGCAGTGAGGACAGGAGGTGGTCAGATACGCAGTATTTT. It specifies CASSEDRRWSDTQYF.

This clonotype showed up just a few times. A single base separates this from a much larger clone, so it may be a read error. The CDR3 sequence is CASSLDRNTQYF. The DNA for the CDR3 is TGTGCCAGCAGCTTAGATAGGAATACGCAGTATTTT. J is TRBJ2-3 and V is TRBV7-9; D call uncertain. This CDR3 is built from 12 residues. Germline-derived CDR1 and CDR2 are SEHNR and FQNEAQ (reference sequence). The ends were cut back, 1 base at V and 7 bases at J, with 6 bases in the middle.

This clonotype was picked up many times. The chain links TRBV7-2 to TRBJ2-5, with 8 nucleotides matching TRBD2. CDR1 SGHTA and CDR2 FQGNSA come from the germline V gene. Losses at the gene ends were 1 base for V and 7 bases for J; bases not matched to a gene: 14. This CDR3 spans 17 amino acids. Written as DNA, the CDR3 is TGTGCCAGCAGCTTAGTAGGACGGGGGGGCACACCAGGGACCCAGTACTTC. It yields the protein CASSLVGRGGTPGTQYF.

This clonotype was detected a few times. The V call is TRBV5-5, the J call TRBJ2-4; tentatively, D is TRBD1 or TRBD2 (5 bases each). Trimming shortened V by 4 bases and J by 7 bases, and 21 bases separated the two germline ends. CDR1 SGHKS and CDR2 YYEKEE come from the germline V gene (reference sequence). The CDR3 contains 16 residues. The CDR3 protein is CASSTGPRRDINIQYF. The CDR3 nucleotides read TGTGCCAGCAGCACGGGACCGAGACGGGATATTAACATTCAGTACTTC.

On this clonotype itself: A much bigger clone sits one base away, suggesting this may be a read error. In DNA, the CDR3 is TGTGCCAGCAGTCCTATGCGCGACCAAGAGCCCCAGTACTTC. Protein sequence: CASSPMRDQEPQYF. This chain links TRBV27 with TRBJ2-5; D gene unclear. Germline CDR1 reads MNHEY; CDR2 reads SMNVEV (reference sequence). The CDR3 contains 14 residues.

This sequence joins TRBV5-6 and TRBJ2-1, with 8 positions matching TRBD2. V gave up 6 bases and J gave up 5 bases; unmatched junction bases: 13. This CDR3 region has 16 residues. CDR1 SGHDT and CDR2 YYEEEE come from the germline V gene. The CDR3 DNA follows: TGTGCCAGCACCCAAGGAGCGGGGGCCACACACAATGAGCAGTTCTTC. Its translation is CASTQGAGATHNEQFF.

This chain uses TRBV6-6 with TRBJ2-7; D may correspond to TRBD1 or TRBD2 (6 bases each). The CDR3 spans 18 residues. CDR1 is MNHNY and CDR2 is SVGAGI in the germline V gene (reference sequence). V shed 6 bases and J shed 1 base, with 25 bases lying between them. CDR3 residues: CASSLKGVAVGMSYEQYF. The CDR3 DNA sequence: TGTGCCAGCAGCCTAAAGGGGGTAGCGGTCGGTATGTCCTACGAGCAGTACTTC.